The clone carrying this T cell receptor beta chain was counted once. The sample comes from a study of control samples from healthy donors and cancer patients. CDR3 length: 14 residues. Trimming removed 6 bases from V and 5 bases from J; junction bases left unmatched: 6. The germline V gene has CDR1 MGHDK and CDR2 SYGVNS. Sequencing was performed with immunoSEQ multiplex PCR; in TCRdb, only in-frame clones are kept and a portion is missing. Of around 28,000 clones listed, 85% to 90% were seen once; the top ten hold 1.6%. Sequences were obtained from PBMCs. The source is a woman in her forties with lung cancer. The chain joins TRBV25-1 to TRBJ2-2, with 7 nucleotides matching TRBD1. CDR3 amino acids: CASSVKTGTGELFF. CDR3 DNA sequence: TGTGCCAGCAGCGTTAAGACAGGGACCGGGGAGCTGTTTTTT.